This TCR beta chain was found in a study of blood T cell repertoires in COVID-19. Study as a whole: Acute and convalescent COVID-19 specimens originated in the United States, Italy and Spain.

This clone was counted once. This CDR3 region has 19 residues. With 1 base clipped from V and 0 bases from J, the junction kept 11 bases outside the gene matches. Germline assignment: CDR1 SGHVS and CDR2 FNYEAQ. The data were produced by immunoSEQ multiplex PCR, yet TCRdb's version contains in-frame clones alone and is incomplete. The data contain some 200,000 clones, 80% to 90% of them singletons. The V and J genes are TRBV7-6 and TRBJ1-1; 10 nucleotides align to TRBD1. This TCR derives from an elderly woman with acute or convalescent COVID-19. The sample comprised peripheral blood. The CDR3 bases are TGTGCCAGCAGCTTAGGCCTCCTGAGGGACAGGGGAATGAACACTGAAGCTTTCTTT. It encodes CASSLGLLRDRGMNTEAFF.